This T cell receptor (beta chain) was sequenced during a study of blood T cells in healthy people across ages. The CDR3 is 15 residues long. Germline V gene data show CDR1 as SGHVS and CDR2 as FNYEAQ. The V and J ends lost 5 bases and 4 bases respectively, with 17 bases between them. A J-beta primer mix and a sample-barcoded 5' primer were used in a second PCR of about 7 to 12 cycles. One entry per CDR3 protein, called by TCRdb with MiXCR from the 5' RACE reads. The sample records 1.5 million to 2 million distinct CDR3 sequences, about 30% being singletons. The sample holds many counts of this clonotype. What it binds is unknown. The study's findings and limits: Fewer expanded clones and more diversity marked long-lived versus aged donors. Changes in expanded clonotypes were possibly confounded, as the CMV status of donors was unknown.

The sample comprised blood. This clonotype was obtained from a woman aged 25 to 39 in good health. This chain connects TRBV7-6 to TRBJ2-5, with D possibly matching TRBD2 (5 bases). CDR3 sequence reads: CASSPPPSGLETQYF. CDR3 nucleotides: TGTGCCAGCAGCCCGCCCCCCAGCGGCCTAGAGACCCAGTACTTC.